This is a list of T cell receptor beta chains from one sample in a study of cytomegalovirus exposure and HLA in healthy donors. This table comes from immunoSEQ multiplex PCR, and its TCRdb copy is limited to in-frame clones, with some not included. This sample yields some 140,000 clones, of which about four fifths are seen a single time; approximately 3% belongs to the top ten. The sequencing sample was made of PBMCs. These receptors came from a man between 18 and 35 years old in good health and CMV-seronegative. Each CDR3 is given without its conserved first and last residue. Fields, in order: V gene, J gene, CDR3 protein.

v_gene: TRBV4-1
j_gene: TRBJ2-5
CDR3aa: ASSQLPGWETQY

v_gene: TRBV5-1
j_gene: TRBJ1-1
CDR3aa: ASIPGQSMNTEAF

v_gene: TRBV4-1
j_gene: TRBJ1-2
CDR3aa: ASSQDQESLRVGGYT

v_gene: TRBV9
j_gene: TRBJ1-6
CDR3aa: ASSAQGGFHNSPLH

v_gene: TRBV7-2
j_gene: TRBJ1-5
CDR3aa: ASSFRGSNQPQH

v_gene: TRBV19
j_gene: TRBJ2-3
CDR3aa: ASSIGGYTDTQY

v_gene: TRBV6-5
j_gene: TRBJ2-2
CDR3aa: ASRRTGGFTGELF

v_gene: TRBV9
j_gene: TRBJ2-2
CDR3aa: ASSVLSGRSTGELF

v_gene: TRBV5-1
j_gene: TRBJ1-6
CDR3aa: ASSPGTANSPLH

v_gene: TRBV5-6
j_gene: TRBJ2-7
CDR3aa: ASSASPEGVGEQY

v_gene: TRBV11-2
j_gene: TRBJ1-2
CDR3aa: ASSSTGYGYT

v_gene: TRBV5-1
j_gene: TRBJ2-1
CDR3aa: ASSLELSLGEQF

v_gene: TRBV19
j_gene: TRBJ2-1
CDR3aa: ASRYDRGPRNEQF

v_gene: TRBV15
j_gene: TRBJ1-1
CDR3aa: AASIETGLTGAF

v_gene: TRBV7-6
j_gene: TRBJ2-1
CDR3aa: ASSLAGGGLAREQF

v_gene: TRBV2
j_gene: -
CDR3aa: ASRAGTGDYEQY

v_gene: TRBV4-1
j_gene: TRBJ2-3
CDR3aa: ASSPPGTGKMDTQY

v_gene: TRBV7-2
j_gene: TRBJ2-5
CDR3aa: ASSLRSPGETQY

v_gene: TRBV6-5
j_gene: TRBJ2-3
CDR3aa: ASQGAYEADTQY

v_gene: TRBV7-2
j_gene: TRBJ2-1
CDR3aa: ASSLAGGLF

v_gene: TRBV7-9
j_gene: TRBJ1-1
CDR3aa: ASSLGPDTEAF

v_gene: TRBV6-5
j_gene: TRBJ1-3
CDR3aa: ASSYDRMGSGNTIY

v_gene: TRBV9
j_gene: TRBJ2-3
CDR3aa: ASSVAGPSRTSGAADTQY

v_gene: TRBV5-1
j_gene: TRBJ2-5
CDR3aa: ASSFSQETQY

v_gene: TRBV5-4
j_gene: TRBJ2-6
CDR3aa: AIGQGQAGANGLT

v_gene: TRBV9
j_gene: TRBJ1-1
CDR3aa: ASSANGWNTEAF

v_gene: TRBV19
j_gene: TRBJ2-2
CDR3aa: ASSIVKGLFTGELF

v_gene: TRBV19
j_gene: TRBJ1-2
CDR3aa: ASSIRGTGISGYT

v_gene: TRBV6-5
j_gene: TRBJ2-5
CDR3aa: ASSYSGSPETQY

v_gene: TRBV7-3
j_gene: TRBJ2-3
CDR3aa: ASSLNPSGGGDTQY

v_gene: TRBV2
j_gene: TRBJ1-2
CDR3aa: AGRVTGTGDYGYT

v_gene: TRBV7-9
j_gene: TRBJ2-1
CDR3aa: ASSLGAGGNDNEQF

v_gene: TRBV11-2
j_gene: TRBJ2-1
CDR3aa: ASSPIPEDYNEQF

v_gene: TRBV10-3
j_gene: TRBJ2-2
CDR3aa: AISAQGMNTGELF

v_gene: TRBV18
j_gene: TRBJ1-1
CDR3aa: ASSPGHNTEAF

v_gene: TRBV6-5
j_gene: TRBJ1-3
CDR3aa: ASRTDRAGNTIY

v_gene: TRBV11-2
j_gene: TRBJ2-7
CDR3aa: ASSLELRASGGEY

v_gene: TRBV7-6
j_gene: TRBJ2-1
CDR3aa: ASSRRTSGDTYNEQF

v_gene: TRBV18
j_gene: TRBJ1-1
CDR3aa: ASSPGTGEVEAF

v_gene: TRBV5-1
j_gene: TRBJ1-3
CDR3aa: ASSLAGLQGSGNTIY

v_gene: TRBV7-6
j_gene: TRBJ2-7
CDR3aa: ASREGSASSYEQY

v_gene: TRBV12-1
j_gene: TRBJ1-2
CDR3aa: ASTRVRGHHGYT

v_gene: TRBV6-1
j_gene: TRBJ2-6
CDR3aa: ASSEAGRGDGANVLT

v_gene: TRBV10-3
j_gene: TRBJ1-2
CDR3aa: AITAAGHREGYT

v_gene: TRBV7-9
j_gene: TRBJ2-1
CDR3aa: ASSFSIWVAGGYNEQF

v_gene: TRBV7-6
j_gene: TRBJ2-3
CDR3aa: ASSIGTTTDTQY

v_gene: TRBV4-3
j_gene: TRBJ1-4
CDR3aa: ASRTSIGASGEKLF

v_gene: TRBV19
j_gene: TRBJ1-2
CDR3aa: ASTNTVGGYT

v_gene: TRBV2
j_gene: TRBJ1-2
CDR3aa: ASRDRGPFNYGYT

v_gene: TRBV27
j_gene: TRBJ2-5
CDR3aa: ASSTRGEETQY

v_gene: TRBV7-9
j_gene: TRBJ1-1
CDR3aa: ASSLGGGRLNTEAF

v_gene: TRBV30
j_gene: TRBJ2-3
CDR3aa: AWSEGTTHPTDTQY

v_gene: TRBV5-5
j_gene: TRBJ1-5
CDR3aa: ASSPQQGINSRNQPQH

v_gene: TRBV29-1
j_gene: TRBJ2-7
CDR3aa: SVAGTGDEQY

v_gene: TRBV5-1
j_gene: TRBJ1-1
CDR3aa: ASSGDTFEAF